These T cell receptor beta chains were read from a single sample in a study of blood T cell repertoires in COVID-19. This table comes from immunoSEQ multiplex PCR, and its TCRdb copy is limited to in-frame clones, with some not included. The sample shows 200,000 to 250,000 clones, about nine tenths of them seen only once. Sequenced material: peripheral blood. The receptors originated from a young man with COVID-19, enrolled during active disease. CDR3s include the opening cysteine and the closing phenylalanine or tryptophan. Not all rows give a size; the values are once, few, many and, for expanded clones, a class.

>TRBJ1-1|NA|TRBV5-1
CASSLGGPNTEAFF
>TRBJ2-7|NA|TRBV5-6
CASSLDAGGLGEQYF
>TRBJ1-5|NA|TRBV6-6
CASSLVWDRVIEPQHF
>TRBJ2-1|NA|TRBV29-1
CSVGLAGGPQFF
>TRBJ1-2|NA|TRBV19
CASSIDVSEPYGYTF
>TRBJ2-1|NA|TRBV28
CASSFLFEGVRSYNEQFF
>TRBJ2-7|once|TRBV19
CASSPRSKTSGRAISYEQYF
>TRBJ2-7|NA|TRBV2
CATSGTDIYEQYF
>TRBJ2-1|once|TRBV2
CASSVGGRGQSDNEQFF
>TRBJ2-1|NA|TRBV5-4
CASSLGLAVAEQFF
>TRBJ2-3|NA|TRBV15
CATSRDRGITDTQYF
>TRBJ2-1|NA|TRBV11-2
CASSSPGGTSGSRHEQFF
>TRBJ1-2|NA|TRBV27
CASSLLGGFNYGYTF
>TRBJ2-7|NA|TRBV6-5
CASSYSQSYEQYF
>TRBJ2-1|NA|TRBV5-4
CASSVGPGQGAYNEQFF
>TRBJ2-3|NA|TRBV4-1
CASSQLAGVTDTQYF
>TRBJ2-7|few|TRBV10-3
CAVGQTYEQYF
>TRBJ2-1|NA|TRBV9
CASSVLAGGLSSYNEQFF
>TRBJ1-2|NA|TRBV19
CASRRGGQRGYTF
>TRBJ2-3|once|TRBV4-3
CASSFQGLKADTQYF
>TRBJ2-7|NA|TRBV6-2/TRBV6-3
CASSYSLRGGRRNDEQYF
>TRBJ1-3|NA|TRBV18
CASSPPSTNRNTIYF
>TRBJ2-1|NA|TRBV6-5
CASGRQGANEQFF
>TRBJ2-1|NA|TRBV4-3
CASSQDNTQYSYNEQFF
>TRBJ1-4|NA|TRBV6-2/TRBV6-3
CASSYWGGNEKLFF
>TRBJ1-5|NA|TRBV15
CATSRHQGGQPQHF
>TRBJ2-1|once|TRBV2
CASQGLAGSYNEQFF
>TRBJ2-7|once|TRBV3-1/TRBV3-2
CASSQELREQYF